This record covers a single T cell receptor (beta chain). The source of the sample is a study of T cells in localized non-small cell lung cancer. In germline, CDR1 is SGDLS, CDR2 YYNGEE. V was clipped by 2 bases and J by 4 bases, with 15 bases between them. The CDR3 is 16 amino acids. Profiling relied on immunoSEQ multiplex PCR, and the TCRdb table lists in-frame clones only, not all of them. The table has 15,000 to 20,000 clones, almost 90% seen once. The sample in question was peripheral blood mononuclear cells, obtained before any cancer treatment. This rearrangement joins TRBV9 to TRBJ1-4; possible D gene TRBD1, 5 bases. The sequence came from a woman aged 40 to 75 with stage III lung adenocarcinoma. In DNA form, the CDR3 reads TGTGCCAGCAGCGTTTCTACGGGACGGGGTAATGAAAAACTGTTTTTT. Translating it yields CASSVSTGRGNEKLFF.